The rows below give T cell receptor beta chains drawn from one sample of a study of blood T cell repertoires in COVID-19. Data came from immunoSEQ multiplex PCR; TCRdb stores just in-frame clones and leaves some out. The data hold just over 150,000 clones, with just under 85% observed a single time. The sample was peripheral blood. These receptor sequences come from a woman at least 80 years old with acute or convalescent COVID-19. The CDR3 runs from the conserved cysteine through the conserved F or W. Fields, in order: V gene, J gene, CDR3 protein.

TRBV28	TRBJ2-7	CASSLGGTGALYEQYF
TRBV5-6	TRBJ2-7	CASSPLPGTYEQYF
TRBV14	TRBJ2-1	CASSPLAGLYNEQFF
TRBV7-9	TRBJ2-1	CASSLVRLALAYNEQFF
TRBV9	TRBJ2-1	CASSTWTGDNEQFF
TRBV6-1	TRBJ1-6	CASSETGKNSPLHF
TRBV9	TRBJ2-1	CASSEGVKITYNEQFF
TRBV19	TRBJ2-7	CASSIRRTSGSYEQYF
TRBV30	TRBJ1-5	CAWDRGNQPQHF
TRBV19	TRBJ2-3	CASSPGQGRPSTDTQYF
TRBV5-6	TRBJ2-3	CASSSVTDTQYF
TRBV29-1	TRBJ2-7	CSVGGSNSYEQYF
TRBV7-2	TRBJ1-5	CASSLDRAQPQHF
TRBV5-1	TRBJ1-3	CASSALSSGNTIYF
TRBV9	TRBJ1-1	CASSTLTGNTEAFF
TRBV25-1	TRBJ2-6	CASSPIDRPSGANVLTF
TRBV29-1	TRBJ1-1	CSMEDMNTEAFF
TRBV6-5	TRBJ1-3	CASRGPGGTIYF
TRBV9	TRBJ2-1	CASSVRDRAYNEQFF
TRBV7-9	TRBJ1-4	CASSNNDLRGSYEKLFF
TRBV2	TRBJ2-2	CASKGGSSNTGELFF
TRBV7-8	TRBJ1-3	CASSLVEGNTIYF
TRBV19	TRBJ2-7	CASSQREDLYEQYF
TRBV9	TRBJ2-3	CASSVATKGDSDTQYF
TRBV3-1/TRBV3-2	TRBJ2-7	CASSQGGTSGTYEQYF
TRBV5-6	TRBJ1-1	CASSLSKNTEAFF
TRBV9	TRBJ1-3	CASSLMDSSGNTIYF
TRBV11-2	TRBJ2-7	CASSFVTPGAYEQYF
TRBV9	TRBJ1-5	CASSADSQMPQHF
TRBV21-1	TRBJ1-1	CASSKGTARRDMNTEAFF
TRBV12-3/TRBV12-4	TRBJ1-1	CASSPLRQGRAFF
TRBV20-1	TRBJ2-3	CTALRGDTQYF
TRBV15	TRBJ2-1	CATSRERTSGGNEQFF
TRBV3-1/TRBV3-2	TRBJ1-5	CASSQSNQPQHF
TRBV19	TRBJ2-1	CASSLLRVSEQFF
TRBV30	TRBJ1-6	CAWSARGHGSPLHF
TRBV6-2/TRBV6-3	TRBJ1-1	CASSYFGGRGEAFF
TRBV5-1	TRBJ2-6	CASSLEGARPGANVLTF
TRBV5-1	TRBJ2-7	CASSLLTGLGYEQYF
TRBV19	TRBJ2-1	CASSGGWTSGYNEQFF
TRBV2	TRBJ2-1	CASSEPLAGGDGEQFF